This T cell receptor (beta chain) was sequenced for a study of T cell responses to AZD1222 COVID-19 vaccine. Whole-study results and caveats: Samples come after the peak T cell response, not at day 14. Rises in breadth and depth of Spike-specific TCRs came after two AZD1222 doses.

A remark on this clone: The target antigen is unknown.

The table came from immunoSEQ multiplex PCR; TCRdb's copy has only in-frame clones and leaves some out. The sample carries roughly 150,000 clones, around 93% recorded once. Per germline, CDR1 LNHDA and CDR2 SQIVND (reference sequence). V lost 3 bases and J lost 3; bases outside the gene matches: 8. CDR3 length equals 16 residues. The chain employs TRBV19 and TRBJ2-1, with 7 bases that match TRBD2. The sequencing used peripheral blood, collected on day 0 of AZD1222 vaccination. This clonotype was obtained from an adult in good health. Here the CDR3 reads CASSIRPSGHYNEQFF. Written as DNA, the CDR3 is TGTGCCAGTAGTATTAGGCCTAGCGGCCACTACAATGAGCAGTTCTTC.